This T cell receptor (beta chain) was recorded in a study of long-term antiretroviral therapy in people with HIV. Study overall: The 2015 immediate-ART recommendation came about a decade after the earliest samples.

Germline CDR1 SGHAT, CDR2 FQNNGV. Trimming pared 5 bases from V and 8 bases from J, leaving 19 bases between. This CDR3 comprises 14 residues. The libraries were made with immunoSEQ v3.0 at survey level. TCRdb's copy holds only in-frame clones and misses some; the assay was immunoSEQ multiplex PCR. The profile shows more than 25,000 clones, roughly 90% of them singletons. This material consisted of unsorted PBMCs, taken 1.8 years after starting antiretroviral therapy. The receptor's source is a woman aged 18-29 years with HIV. The chain recombines TRBV11-2 with TRBJ2-7; the D call may be TRBD1 or TRBD2 (5 bases each). The CDR3 here is CASSEGDGVRKQYF. CDR3 in DNA: TGTGCCAGCAGCGAAGGGGACGGGGTAAGAAAGCAGTACTTC.